The 19 T cell receptor beta chains below were found in one sample sequenced in a study of PD-L1 blockade in urothelial cancer (dated by TCRdb to about 2017). Library construction relied on the immunoSEQ multiplex PCR assay. What TCRdb holds here is the immuneACCESS table cut down to in-frame rearrangements. Part of the clones is not present; checked against another copy, under half of the missing clones reflect an unresolved V gene, and the others are unexplained. Within this sample are 70,000 to 75,000 clones, with 84% of them counted one time only. The ten largest clones take up 4% to 6% of the sample. This sample comprised PBMCs, obtained around atezolizumab (anti-PD-L1) treatment. These receptors were obtained from a man in his 70s with urothelial cancer.

The CDR3 region has the DNA TGCAGCGTTGATCTAGCGGGGGAAACAGATACGCAGTATTTT. It translates to CSVDLAGETDTQYF. This sequence joins TRBV29-1 and TRBJ2-3, with TRBD2 identical over 10 bases. The CDR3 length is 14 residues. The V and J ends lost 3 bases and 3 bases, in that order; junction bases with no gene match: 3. In germline, CDR1 is SQVTM, CDR2 ANQGSEA.

The chain links TRBV7-3 to TRBJ1-2; D gene ambiguous. V was pared by 5 bases and J by 7 bases, with 17 bases between. Germline values: CDR1 SGHTA, CDR2 FQGTGA. This CDR3 has 14 amino acids. CDR3: CASSRDGTAGGYTF. The CDR3 bases are TGTGCCAGCAGCCGAGACGGCACTGCAGGTGGCTACACCTTC.

As DNA, the CDR3 is TGTGCCAGCACCTCAGGGGGGTACGAGCAGTACTTC. It specifies CASTSGGYEQYF. The genes are TRBV6-5 and TRBJ2-7, with a weak D call TRBD1 (7 bases). Germline V gives CDR1 MNHEY, CDR2 SVGAGI. The CDR3 runs to 12 residues. Trimming pared 7 bases from V and 4 bases from J, leaving 11 bases between.

The rearrangement links TRBV5-1 to TRBJ1-6; 11 bases align to TRBD1. This CDR3 spans 15 amino acids. With V trimmed by 4 bases and J by 10 bases, 7 bases remained unmatched. Germline CDR1 and CDR2: SGHRS and YFSETQ. CDR3 coding DNA: TGCGCCAGCAGCCTGGGACAGGGGGAGGGGTCACCCCTCCACTTT. This sequence encodes CASSLGQGEGSPLHF.

The chain combines TRBV7-3 with TRBJ2-2; a weak D match, TRBD1 (6 bases). This CDR3 is built from 16 residues. The germline V gene encodes CDR1 SGHTA and CDR2 FQGTGA. The germline V and J ends were trimmed by 6 bases and 0 bases, with 14 bases remaining between them. The CDR3 loop is CASSYQRTANTGELFF. The CDR3 nucleotides are TGTGCCAGCAGTTACCAGAGGACAGCGAACACCGGGGAGCTGTTTTTT.

V is TRBV27 and J is TRBJ2-3, with D possibly matching TRBD2 (6 bases). CDR3 length: 15 amino acids. Germline values: CDR1 MNHEY, CDR2 SMNVEV (reference sequence). V lost 3 bases to trimming and J lost 3 bases, with 13 bases between them. CDR3 region: CASSFSPLATDTQYF. The DNA of the CDR3 is TGTGCCAGCAGTTTTTCCCCCCTAGCGACAGATACGCAGTATTTT.

The genes are TRBV19 and TRBJ2-3, with 11 nucleotides matching TRBD2. The CDR3 consists of 16 residues. Germline CDR1 and CDR2: LNHDA and SQIVND (reference sequence). Trimming cost V 4 bases and J 2 bases; bases outside gene matches: 5. The CDR3 spells CASSKGLADYTDTQYF. The CDR3 DNA is TGTGCCAGTAGTAAGGGACTAGCGGATTACACAGATACGCAGTATTTT.

This sequence joins TRBV27 and TRBJ2-1, with TRBD1 matching 10 bases. Germline V CDR1 and CDR2: MNHEY, SMNVEV (reference sequence). After removal of 4 bases from V and 8 bases from J, the junction contained 2 bases not matched to a gene. This CDR3 has 13 residues. CDR3 in DNA: TGTGCCAGCAGTTGGGACAGGGGCGATGAGCAGTTCTTC. The encoded protein is CASSWDRGDEQFF.

This rearrangement joins TRBV5-1 to TRBJ2-7; 8 nucleotides align to TRBD2. J was trimmed by 6 bases and V by 4 bases; bases with no gene match: 6. The CDR3 consists of 13 residues. The germline CDR1 and CDR2 sequences are SGHRS and YFSETQ. CDR3 amino acids: CASSPLAEREQYF. Here the CDR3 DNA reads TGCGCCAGCAGCCCACTAGCGGAACGCGAGCAGTACTTC.

The chain carries TRBV7-9 and TRBJ2-7; 8 positions match TRBD1. CDR3 length equals 15 residues. The ends lost 6 bases at V and 0 bases at J; junction bases unmatched: 7. CDR1 and CDR2 (germline): SEHNR, FQNEAQ (reference sequence). CDR3 nucleotide sequence: TGTGCCAGCAGTCAGGACAGGGTAAGCTCCTACGAGCAGTACTTC. It translates to CASSQDRVSSYEQYF.

CDR3 DNA: TGTGCCAGCAGCTTAAGCAGGTTTGACGAGCAGTACTTC. This gives the protein CASSLSRFDEQYF. This sequence joins TRBV7-3 and TRBJ2-7; no clear D. The CDR3 has 13 amino acids. In germline, CDR1 is SGHTA, CDR2 FQGTGA. V was shortened by 1 base and J by 5 bases, with 9 bases between the two germline ends.

The chain joins TRBV29-1 to TRBJ1-1, with a possible D match to TRBD1 (5 bases). Deletions cut 6 bases from V and 1 base from J, with 12 bases between. CDR3 size: 13 residues. Germline CDR1 reads SQVTM; CDR2 reads ANQGSEA. DNA for the CDR3: TGCAGCGTGCGGGGTGGGGGGAACACTGAAGCTTTCTTT. The encoded protein is CSVRGGGNTEAFF.

This clone was counted between two and nine times. The genes are TRBV5-6 and TRBJ2-7; TRBD2 aligns across 7 bases. With V trimmed by 1 base and J by 0 bases, 1 base remained unmatched. This CDR3 is built from 14 residues. Germline CDR1 reads SGHDT; CDR2 reads YYEEEE. The CDR3 loop reads CASSLPGGSYEQYF. The CDR3 DNA is TGTGCCAGCAGCTTGCCGGGAGGCTCCTACGAGCAGTACTTC.

V usage is TRBV5-1 and J usage is TRBJ1-1; weak D call: TRBD1 (6 bases). Germline V CDR1 and CDR2: SGHRS, YFSETQ. V shed 3 bases and J shed 0 bases, with 9 bases lying between them. The CDR3 has 14 amino acids. In DNA form, the CDR3 reads TGCGCCAGCAGCTCACAGGGTTTGAACACTGAAGCTTTCTTT. Its translation: CASSSQGLNTEAFF.

The table lists this clone with a few counts. The chain is built from TRBV5-6 and TRBJ1-2; D call uncertain. V was clipped by 1 base and J by 5 bases, with 6 bases between them. Looked up from germline, CDR1 is SGHDT and CDR2 is YYEEEE. CDR3 size: 12 residues. As DNA, the CDR3 is TGTGCCAGCAGCTTGCCGGGGTATGGCTACACCTTC. It translates to CASSLPGYGYTF.

The chain is built from TRBV6-1 and TRBJ1-1; 8 nucleotides align to TRBD1. V lost 11 bases to trimming and J lost 4 bases; unmatched junction nucleotides: 15. Looked up from germline, CDR1 is MNHNS and CDR2 is SASEGT. This CDR3 is 15 amino acids long. CDR3 DNA sequence: TGTGCCCTCCTGGGTATTGGACAGGGTAGCACTGAAGCTTTCTTT. Protein sequence: CALLGIGQGSTEAFF.

The chain couples TRBV14 to TRBJ1-5, with 7 bases fitting TRBD1. This CDR3 comprises 19 residues. J gave up 1 base and V 9 bases, and 21 bases lay outside the gene matches. The germline CDR1 and CDR2 sequences are SGHDN and FVKESK. The CDR3 sequence: CASGGPGGFENLSNQPQHF. CDR3 nucleotide sequence: TGTGCCAGTGGGGGACCAGGGGGATTTGAAAATTTAAGCAATCAGCCCCAGCATTTT.

This clone has only a few counts. The rearrangement links TRBV6-1 to TRBJ1-3; weak D call: TRBD1 (6 bases). Germline V lookup: CDR1 MNHNS, CDR2 SASEGT. The CDR3 runs to 14 residues. V shed 5 bases and J shed 1 base, with 9 bases lying between them. DNA of the CDR3: TGTGCCAGCAGTCCCGGGACATCTGGAAACACCATATATTTT. It codes for CASSPGTSGNTIYF.

The CDR3: CASSSRFAGEQYF. The CDR3 DNA reads as TGTGCCAGCAGCTCCCGGTTCGCAGGAGAGCAGTACTTC. The rearrangement uses TRBV7-3 and TRBJ2-7; D gene unclear. Germline values: CDR1 SGHTA, CDR2 FQGTGA. The CDR3 consists of 13 residues. Trimming cost V 4 bases and J 7 bases, with 14 bases left between them.